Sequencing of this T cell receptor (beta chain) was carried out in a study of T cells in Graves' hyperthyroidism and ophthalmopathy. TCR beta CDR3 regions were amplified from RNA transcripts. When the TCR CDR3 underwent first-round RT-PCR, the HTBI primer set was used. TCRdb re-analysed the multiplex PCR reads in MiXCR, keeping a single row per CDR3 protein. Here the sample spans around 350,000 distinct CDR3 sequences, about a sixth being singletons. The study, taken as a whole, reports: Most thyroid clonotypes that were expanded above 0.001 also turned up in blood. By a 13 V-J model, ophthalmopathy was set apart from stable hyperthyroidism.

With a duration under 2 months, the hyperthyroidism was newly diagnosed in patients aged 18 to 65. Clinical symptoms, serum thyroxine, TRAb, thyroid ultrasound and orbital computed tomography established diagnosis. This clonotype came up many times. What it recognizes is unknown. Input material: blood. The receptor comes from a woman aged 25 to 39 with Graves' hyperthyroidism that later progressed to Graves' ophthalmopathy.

For the CDR3, the DNA is TGTGCCAGTAGTCCCACCGGTGAGCAGTTCTTC. Amino acids: CASSPTGEQFF. The rearrangement uses TRBV12-3 or TRBV12-4 and TRBJ2-1; D not certain. The CDR3 covers 11 residues. V was clipped by 9 bases and J by 9 bases, with 12 bases between them.